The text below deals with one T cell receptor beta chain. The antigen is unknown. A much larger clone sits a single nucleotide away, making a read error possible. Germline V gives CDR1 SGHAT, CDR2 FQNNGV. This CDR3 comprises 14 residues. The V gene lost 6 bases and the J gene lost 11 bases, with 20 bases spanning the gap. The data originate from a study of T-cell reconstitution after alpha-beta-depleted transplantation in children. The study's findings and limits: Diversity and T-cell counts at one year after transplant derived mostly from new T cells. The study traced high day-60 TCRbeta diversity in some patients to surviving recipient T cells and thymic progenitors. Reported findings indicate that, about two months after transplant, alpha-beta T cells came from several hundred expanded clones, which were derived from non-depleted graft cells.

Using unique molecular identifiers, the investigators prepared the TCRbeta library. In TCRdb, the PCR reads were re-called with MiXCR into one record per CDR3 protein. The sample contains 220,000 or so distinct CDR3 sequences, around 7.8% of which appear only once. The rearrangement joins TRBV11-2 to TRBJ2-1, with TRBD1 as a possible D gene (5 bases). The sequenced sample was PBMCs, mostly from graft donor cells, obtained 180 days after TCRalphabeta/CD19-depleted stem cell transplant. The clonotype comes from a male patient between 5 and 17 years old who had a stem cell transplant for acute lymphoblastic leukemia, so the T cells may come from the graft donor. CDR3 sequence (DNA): TGTGCCAGCAGTCAAGGGGCTAGAAATAATAAGCAGTTCTTC. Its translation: CASSQGARNNKQFF.